These 17 T cell receptor beta chains originate from one sample sequenced in a study of tumor-infiltrating lymphocytes in primary liver carcinoma. TCR beta cDNA was reverse-transcribed from about 500 ng of total RNA. The reaction used a constant-region primer and ProtoScript II reverse transcriptase. Three nested multiplex PCR rounds of slightly modified ARM-PCR generated TCR beta libraries. TRBV1-TRBV30 forward primers paired with a C-beta reverse primer drove the first two PCR rounds, 10 cycles each. Each CDR3 protein gets one entry after TCRdb re-called the multiplex PCR reads with MiXCR. Of about 330,000 distinct CDR3 sequences listed, roughly 61% were seen once; the top ten hold 5.5% to 7%. Germline DNA was extracted alongside blood RNA, which was obtained from unsorted whole blood. Sequencing was carried out using peripheral blood. These TCRs come from a man in his forties with primary liver carcinoma and hepatitis B virus infection.

The chain joins TRBV12-3 or TRBV12-4 to TRBJ2-1, with TRBD2 matching 14 bases. Germline trimming cut 10 bases from V and 10 bases from J; bases unmatched to any gene: 3. The CDR3 totals 12 residues. The CDR3 DNA reads TGTGCCAACAGGACTAGCGGGAGGGAGCAGTTCTTC. Residues: CANRTSGREQFF.

On this clonotype itself: This may arise from a read error, as a much more abundant clone is one base away. The chain carries TRBV6-6 and TRBJ2-1; either TRBD1 or TRBD2 may supply D (5 bases each). CDR1 and CDR2 (germline): MNHNY, SVGAGI (reference sequence). The CDR3 covers 13 residues. The CDR3 coding sequence is TGTGCCAGCAAGGACGGGGCGAACAATAAGCAGTTCTTC. It is translated as CASKDGANNKQFF.

In the case of this clonotype: It may be a read error: a sequence one base away is much more abundant. This chain uses TRBV10-3 with TRBJ2-5; D is unclear. V shed 6 bases and J shed 4 bases, with 15 bases lying between them. Germline CDR1 is ENHRY and CDR2 is SYGVKD. The CDR3 extends over 14 amino acids. The CDR3 DNA reads TGTGCCATCAGCGGTGACTCATGGGTAGAGACCCAGTACTTC. It codes for CAISGDSWVETQYF.

This chain joins TRBV5-1 and TRBJ2-7; TRBD1 matches 7 bases. J lost 0 bases, V lost 2 bases, and 11 bases had no gene match. The CDR3 has 17 residues. Germline-derived CDR1 and CDR2 are SGHRS and YFSETQ. For the CDR3, the DNA is TGCGCCAGCAGCTTCAGGGGTGGACAGGCAAGCTCCTACGAGCAGTACTTC. Translating gives CASSFRGGQASSYEQYF.

Worth noting for this clonotype: The germline gene is not matched at one end of the junction; a read error may be the cause. The chain recombines TRBV6-2 or TRBV6-3 with TRBJ1-5; D is possibly TRBD1 (6 bases). The CDR3 totals 15 residues. CDR1 is MNHEY, CDR2 SVGEGT, per germline. The CDR3 protein is CASTLDSYSNHPQHF. CDR3 in DNA: TGTGCCAGCACTCTGGACAGCTATAGCAATCATCCCCAGCATTTT.

Comment on this clonotype: The junction departs from germline at one end; a sequencing error may be responsible. V is TRBV12-5 and J is TRBJ1-3; no clear D. CDR1 is LGHNT, CDR2 FRNRAP, per germline. The length of the CDR3 is 13 residues. CDR3 amino acids: CASGIGSANTIYF. The CDR3 DNA reads as TGTGCTAGTGGAATCGGGTCTGCAAACACCATATATTTT.

This clonotype was found a few times. This chain links TRBV4-1 with TRBJ2-1, with TRBD2 matching 16 bases. V shed 4 bases, J shed 7 bases, and the junction held 10 bases outside the gene matches. This CDR3 contains 18 residues. Germline CDR1 MGHRA, CDR2 YSYEKL. CDR3 DNA sequence: TGCGCCAGCAGCCTTCCGGGACTAGCGGGAGGGTACCAGAATGAGCAGTTCTTC. Translating it yields CASSLPGLAGGYQNEQFF.

The sample holds one count of this clonotype. It may be a read error: a sequence one base away is much more abundant. The rearrangement joins TRBV4-1 to TRBJ2-1; weak D call: TRBD2 (7 bases). CDR3 size: 15 residues. Per the germline V gene, CDR1 is MGHRA and CDR2 is YSYEKL. In nucleotides, the CDR3 is TGCTCCAGCAGCCCTAGGGGGGAGGGGAAGAATGAGCAGTTCTTC. Translated: CSSSPRGEGKNEQFF.

For this clonotype: One end of the junction fails to match germline, which may point to a read error. The J gene is TRBJ2-2, the V gene TRBV11-2, with a weak D call TRBD2 (6 bases). This CDR3 is built from 13 residues. Germline V gene lookup returns CDR1 SGHAT and CDR2 FQNNGV. The CDR3 protein is CASSLVDTGELSF. CDR3 DNA: TGTGCCAGCAGCTTAGTAGACACGGGGGAGCTATCTTTT.

This chain uses TRBV29-1 with TRBJ2-7, with 7 bases matching TRBD1. Germline assignment: CDR1 SQVTM and CDR2 ANQGSEA. Trimming at V came to 7 bases and at J to 2 bases, leaving 2 bases not matched to a gene. CDR3 length equals 11 residues. The CDR3, as DNA: TGCAGCGCGGGACAGACCTACGAGCAGTACTTC. Residues: CSAGQTYEQYF.

The sample holds many counts of this clonotype. The rearrangement links TRBV11-2 to TRBJ2-7; 10 positions match TRBD2. This CDR3 is 13 amino acids long. The germline V gene encodes CDR1 SGHAT and CDR2 FQNNGV. J lost 2 bases, V lost 6 bases, and 1 base had no gene match. CDR3 residues: CASSLAGAYEQYF. For the CDR3, the DNA is TGTGCCAGCAGTCTAGCGGGAGCCTACGAGCAGTACTTC.

In regard to this clonotype: A much more abundant neighbour one base away suggests this may be a read error. The V gene is TRBV4-1, the J gene TRBJ2-3; D may be TRBD1 (6 bases). This CDR3 has 17 residues. From germline, CDR1 is MGHRA and CDR2 YSYEKL. CDR3 coding DNA: TGCGCCAACAGCCCCCAGACAGGACCGAGAATGGGAGATACGCAGTATTTT. Translated: CANSPQTGPRMGDTQYF.

Points on this clonotype: This clone may be a read error of a much larger clone one base away. CDR3 bases: TGTGCCAGCTGTGACAGACCGAACACTGAAGCTTTCTTT. Amino acids: CASCDRPNTEAFF. The chain recombines TRBV6-1 with TRBJ1-1, with D tentatively TRBD1 (5 bases). CDR3 length: 13 amino acids. The germline V gene has CDR1 MNHNS and CDR2 SASEGT.

Only a few counts were recorded for this clonotype. A single base separates this from a much larger clone, so it may be a read error. The rearrangement joins TRBV6-6 to TRBJ1-1; D not resolved. The CDR3 totals 14 residues. CDR1 and CDR2 from the germline V gene are MNHNY and SVGAGI (reference sequence). The V and J ends lost 7 bases and 1 base respectively, with 13 bases between them. In nucleotides, the CDR3 is TGTGCCAGCAACCAACAGTGTGCGAACACTGAAGCTTTCTTT. It codes for CASNQQCANTEAFF.

V gene TRBV28 combines with J gene TRBJ2-7; unclear D gene. The V end lost 2 bases, the J end lost 2 bases, and 4 bases lay between the germline ends. CDR1 MDHEN and CDR2 SYDVKM come from the germline V gene. The CDR3 extends over 12 amino acids. Here the CDR3 reads CASSLTAYEQYF. CDR3 nucleotides: TGTGCCAGCAGTTTAACAGCCTACGAGCAGTACTTC.

Only a few counts were recorded for this clonotype. The chain employs TRBV6-5 and TRBJ2-1; 8 bases map to TRBD2. J gave up 0 bases and V 6 bases, and 7 bases lay outside the gene matches. Germline CDR1 and CDR2: MNHEY and SVGAGI. This CDR3 contains 16 residues. CDR3 loop: CASSHPGTSSYNEQFF. The CDR3 nucleotides read TGTGCCAGCAGCCACCCCGGGACTAGCTCCTACAATGAGCAGTTCTTC.

As to this clonotype: An end of the junction differs from the germline gene, which may be a read error. The rearrangement links TRBV11-2 to TRBJ2-3; TRBD2 aligns across 13 bases. The CDR3 covers 16 residues. Germline CDR1 and CDR2: SGHAT and FQNNGV. CDR3 residues: CARSSGLAGATDTQYF. In DNA form, the CDR3 reads TGTGCCAGAAGCTCAGGACTAGCGGGAGCCACAGATACGCAGTATTTT. Full variable domain (rest looked up from reference TRBV11-2 and TRBJ2-3): EAGVAQSPRYKIIEKRQSVAFWCNPISGHATLYWYQQILGQGPKLLIQFQNNGVVDDSQLPKDRFSAERLKGVDSTLKIQPAKLEDSAVYLCARSSGLAGATDTQYFGPGTRLTVL.